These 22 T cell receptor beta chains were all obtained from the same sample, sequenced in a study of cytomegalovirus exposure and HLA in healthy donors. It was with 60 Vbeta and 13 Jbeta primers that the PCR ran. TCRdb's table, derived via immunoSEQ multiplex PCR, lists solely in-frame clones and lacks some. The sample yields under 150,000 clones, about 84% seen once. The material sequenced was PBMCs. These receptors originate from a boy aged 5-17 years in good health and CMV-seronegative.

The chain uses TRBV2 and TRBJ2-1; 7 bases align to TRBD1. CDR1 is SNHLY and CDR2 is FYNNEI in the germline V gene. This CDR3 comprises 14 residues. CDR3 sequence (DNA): TGTGCTAGCCTCCCCGGGACAGCATACAATGAGCAGTTCTTC. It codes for CASLPGTAYNEQFF.

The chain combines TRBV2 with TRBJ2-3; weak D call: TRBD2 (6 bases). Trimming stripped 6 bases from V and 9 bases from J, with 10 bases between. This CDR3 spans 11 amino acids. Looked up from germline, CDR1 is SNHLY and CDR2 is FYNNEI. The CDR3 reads CASRTSGTQYF. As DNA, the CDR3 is TGTGCCAGCAGGACTAGTGGCACGCAGTATTTT.

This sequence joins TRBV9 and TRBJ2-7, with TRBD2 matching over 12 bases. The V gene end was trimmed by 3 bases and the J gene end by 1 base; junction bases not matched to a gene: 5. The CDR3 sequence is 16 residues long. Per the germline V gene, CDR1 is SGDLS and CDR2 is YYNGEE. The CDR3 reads CASSAALAGGSYEQYF. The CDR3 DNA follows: TGTGCCAGCAGCGCAGCCCTAGCGGGAGGGTCCTACGAGCAGTACTTC.

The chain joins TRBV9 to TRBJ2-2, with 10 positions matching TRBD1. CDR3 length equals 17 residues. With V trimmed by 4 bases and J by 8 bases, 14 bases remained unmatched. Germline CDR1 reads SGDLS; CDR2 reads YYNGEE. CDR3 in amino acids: CASSPLAGTGAEGELFF. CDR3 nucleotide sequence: TGTGCCAGCAGCCCCTTGGCCGGGACAGGGGCCGAGGGGGAGCTGTTTTTT.

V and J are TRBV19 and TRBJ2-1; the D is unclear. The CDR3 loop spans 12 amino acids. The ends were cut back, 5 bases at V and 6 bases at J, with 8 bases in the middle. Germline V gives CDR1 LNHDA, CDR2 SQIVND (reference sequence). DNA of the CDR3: TGTGCCAGTAGTGTAGGTAGCAATGAGCAGTTCTTC. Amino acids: CASSVGSNEQFF.

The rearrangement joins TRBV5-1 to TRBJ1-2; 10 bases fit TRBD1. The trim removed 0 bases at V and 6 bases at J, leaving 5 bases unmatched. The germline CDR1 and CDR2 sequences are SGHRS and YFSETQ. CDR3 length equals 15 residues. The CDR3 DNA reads TGCGCCAGCAGCTTGGGACAGGGGGCAGGAGATGGCTACACCTTC. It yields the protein CASSLGQGAGDGYTF. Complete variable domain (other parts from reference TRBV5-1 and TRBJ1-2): KAGVTQTPRYLIKTRGQQVTLSCSPISGHRSVSWYQQTPGQGLQFLFEYFSETQRNKGNFPGRFSGRQFSNSRSEMNVSTLELGDSALYLCASSLGQGAGDGYTFGSGTRLTVV.

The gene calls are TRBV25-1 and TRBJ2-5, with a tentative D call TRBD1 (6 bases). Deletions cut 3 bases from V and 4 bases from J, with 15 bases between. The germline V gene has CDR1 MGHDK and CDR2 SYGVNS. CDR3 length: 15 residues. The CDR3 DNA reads TGTGCCAGCAGTGACCCGACTCTGGGGGCAGAGACCCAGTACTTC. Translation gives CASSDPTLGAETQYF.

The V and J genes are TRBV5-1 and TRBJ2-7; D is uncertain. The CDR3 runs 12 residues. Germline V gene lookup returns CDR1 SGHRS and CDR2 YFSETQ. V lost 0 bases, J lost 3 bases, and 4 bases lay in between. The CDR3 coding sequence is TGCGCCAGCAGCTTGGACAACTACGAGCAGTACTTC. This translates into CASSLDNYEQYF. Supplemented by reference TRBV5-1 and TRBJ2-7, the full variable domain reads KAGVTQTPRYLIKTRGQQVTLSCSPISGHRSVSWYQQTPGQGLQFLFEYFSETQRNKGNFPGRFSGRQFSNSRSEMNVSTLELGDSALYLCASSLDNYEQYFGPGTRLTVT.

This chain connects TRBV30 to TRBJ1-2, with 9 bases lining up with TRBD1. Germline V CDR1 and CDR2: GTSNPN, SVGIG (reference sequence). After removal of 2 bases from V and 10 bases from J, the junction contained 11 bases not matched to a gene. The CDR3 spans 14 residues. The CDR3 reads CAWSPRDREISYTF. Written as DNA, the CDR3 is TGTGCCTGGAGTCCCCGGGACAGGGAAATTTCCTACACCTTC.

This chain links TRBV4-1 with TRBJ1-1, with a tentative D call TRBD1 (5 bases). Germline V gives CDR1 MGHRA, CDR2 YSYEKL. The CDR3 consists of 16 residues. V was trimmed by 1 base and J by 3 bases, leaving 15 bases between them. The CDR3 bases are TGCGCCAGCAGCCAAGTGGCAGGGCGGATAGACACTGAAGCTTTCTTT. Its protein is CASSQVAGRIDTEAFF.

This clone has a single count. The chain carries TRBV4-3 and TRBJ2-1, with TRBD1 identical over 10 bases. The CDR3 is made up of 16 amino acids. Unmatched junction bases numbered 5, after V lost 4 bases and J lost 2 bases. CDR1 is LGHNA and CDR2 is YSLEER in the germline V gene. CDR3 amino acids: CASSRSDRGPYNEQFF. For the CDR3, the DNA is TGCGCCAGCAGCCGCTCAGACAGGGGGCCCTACAATGAGCAGTTCTTC.

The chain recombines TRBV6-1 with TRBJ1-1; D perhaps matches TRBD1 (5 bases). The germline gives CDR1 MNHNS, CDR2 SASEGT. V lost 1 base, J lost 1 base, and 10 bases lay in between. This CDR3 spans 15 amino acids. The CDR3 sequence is CASSEVPGSNTEAFF. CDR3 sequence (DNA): TGTGCCAGCAGTGAAGTCCCAGGGTCGAACACTGAAGCTTTCTTT.

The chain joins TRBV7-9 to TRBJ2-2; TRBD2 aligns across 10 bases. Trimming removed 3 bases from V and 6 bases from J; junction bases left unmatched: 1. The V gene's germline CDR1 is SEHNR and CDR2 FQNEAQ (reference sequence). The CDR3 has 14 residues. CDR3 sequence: CASSFGTSAGELFF. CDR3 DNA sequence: TGTGCCAGCAGCTTCGGGACTAGCGCCGGGGAGCTGTTTTTT.

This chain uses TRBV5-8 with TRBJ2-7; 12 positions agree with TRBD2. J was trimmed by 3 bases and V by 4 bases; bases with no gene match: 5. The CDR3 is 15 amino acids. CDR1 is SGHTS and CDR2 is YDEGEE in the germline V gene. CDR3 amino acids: CASSPTSGRFYEQYF. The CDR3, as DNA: TGTGCCAGCAGCCCCACTAGCGGGAGGTTCTACGAGCAGTACTTC. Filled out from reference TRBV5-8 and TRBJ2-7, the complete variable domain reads EAGVTQSPTHLIKTRGQQATLRCSPISGHTSVYWYQQALGLGLQFLLWYDEGEERNRGNFPPRFSGRQFPNYSSELNVNALELEDSALYLCASSPTSGRFYEQYFGPGTRLTVT.

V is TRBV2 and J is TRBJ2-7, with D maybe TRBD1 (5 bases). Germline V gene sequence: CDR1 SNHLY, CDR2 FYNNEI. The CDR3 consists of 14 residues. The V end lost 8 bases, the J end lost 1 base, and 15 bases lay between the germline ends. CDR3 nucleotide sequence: TGTGCCAGCGGACGTCAGGGTCCTTCCTACGAGCAGTACTTC. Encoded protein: CASGRQGPSYEQYF.

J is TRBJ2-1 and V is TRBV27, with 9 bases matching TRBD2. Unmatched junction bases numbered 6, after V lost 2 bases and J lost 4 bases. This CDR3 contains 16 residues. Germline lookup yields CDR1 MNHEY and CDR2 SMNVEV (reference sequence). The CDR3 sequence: CASSLVAGAHYNEQFF. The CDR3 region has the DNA TGTGCCAGCAGTTTAGTAGCGGGAGCGCATTACAATGAGCAGTTCTTC.

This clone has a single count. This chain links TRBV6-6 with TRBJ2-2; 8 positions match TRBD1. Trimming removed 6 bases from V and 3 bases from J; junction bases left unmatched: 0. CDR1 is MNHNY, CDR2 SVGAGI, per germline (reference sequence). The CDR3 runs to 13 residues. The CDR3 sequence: CASRQGDTGELFF. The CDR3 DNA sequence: TGTGCCAGCAGACAGGGGGACACCGGGGAGCTGTTTTTT.

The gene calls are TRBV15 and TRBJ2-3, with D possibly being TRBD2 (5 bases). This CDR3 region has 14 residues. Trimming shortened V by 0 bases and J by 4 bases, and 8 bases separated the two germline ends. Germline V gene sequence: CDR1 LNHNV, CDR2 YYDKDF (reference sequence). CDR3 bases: TGTGCCACCAGCAGAGATCTAGCACCAGATACGCAGTATTTT. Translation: CATSRDLAPDTQYF.

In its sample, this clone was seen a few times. The CDR3 loop reads CASSQVSGDYEQYF. The CDR3 DNA reads TGCGCCAGCAGCCAAGTTAGCGGAGACTACGAGCAGTACTTC. The chain has TRBV4-1 and TRBJ2-7, with a possible D match to TRBD2 (6 bases). Germline loops: CDR1 MGHRA, CDR2 YSYEKL. Trimming left V 1 base short and J 3 bases short, with 10 bases between. The CDR3 runs 14 residues.

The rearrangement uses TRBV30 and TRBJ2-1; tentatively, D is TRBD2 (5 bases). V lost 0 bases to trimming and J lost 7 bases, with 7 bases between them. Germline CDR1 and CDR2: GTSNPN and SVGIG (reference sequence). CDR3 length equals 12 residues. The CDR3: CAWSVTGNEQFF. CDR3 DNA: TGTGCCTGGAGTGTCACGGGGAATGAGCAGTTCTTC.

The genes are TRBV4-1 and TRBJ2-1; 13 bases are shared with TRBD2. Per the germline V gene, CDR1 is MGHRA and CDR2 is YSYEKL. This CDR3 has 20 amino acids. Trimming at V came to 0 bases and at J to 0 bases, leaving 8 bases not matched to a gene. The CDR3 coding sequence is TGCGCCAGCAGCCAAGACGGGGGGACTAGCGGGGTAAGCTCCTACAATGAGCAGTTCTTC. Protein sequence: CASSQDGGTSGVSSYNEQFF.

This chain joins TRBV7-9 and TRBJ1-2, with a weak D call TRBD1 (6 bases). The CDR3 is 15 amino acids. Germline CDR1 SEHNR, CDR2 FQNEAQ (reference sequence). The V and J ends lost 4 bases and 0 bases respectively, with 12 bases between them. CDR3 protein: CASSSHSGANYGYTF. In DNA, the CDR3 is TGTGCCAGCAGCTCACACTCAGGGGCTAACTATGGCTACACCTTC.